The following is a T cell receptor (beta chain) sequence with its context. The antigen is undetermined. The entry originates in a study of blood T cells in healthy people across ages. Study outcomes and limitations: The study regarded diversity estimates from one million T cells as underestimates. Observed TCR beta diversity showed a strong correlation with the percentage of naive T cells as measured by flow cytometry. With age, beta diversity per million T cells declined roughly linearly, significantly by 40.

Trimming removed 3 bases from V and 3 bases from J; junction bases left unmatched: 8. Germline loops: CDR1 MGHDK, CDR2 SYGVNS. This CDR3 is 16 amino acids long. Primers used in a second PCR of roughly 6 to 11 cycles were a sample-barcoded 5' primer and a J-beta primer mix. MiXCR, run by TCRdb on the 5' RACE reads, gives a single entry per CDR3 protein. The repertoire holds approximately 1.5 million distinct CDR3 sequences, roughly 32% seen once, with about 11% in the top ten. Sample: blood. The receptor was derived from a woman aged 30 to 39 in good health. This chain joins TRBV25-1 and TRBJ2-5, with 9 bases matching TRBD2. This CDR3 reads CASSDAGGPGEETQYF. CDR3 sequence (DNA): TGTGCCAGCAGTGATGCGGGAGGGCCCGGGGAAGAGACCCAGTACTTC. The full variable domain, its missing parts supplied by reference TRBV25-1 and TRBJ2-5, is EADIYQTPRYLVIGTGKKITLECSQTMGHDKMYWYQQDPGMELHLIHYSYGVNSTEKGDLSSESTVSRIRTEHFPLTLESARPSHTSQYLCASSDAGGPGEETQYFGPGTRLLVL.